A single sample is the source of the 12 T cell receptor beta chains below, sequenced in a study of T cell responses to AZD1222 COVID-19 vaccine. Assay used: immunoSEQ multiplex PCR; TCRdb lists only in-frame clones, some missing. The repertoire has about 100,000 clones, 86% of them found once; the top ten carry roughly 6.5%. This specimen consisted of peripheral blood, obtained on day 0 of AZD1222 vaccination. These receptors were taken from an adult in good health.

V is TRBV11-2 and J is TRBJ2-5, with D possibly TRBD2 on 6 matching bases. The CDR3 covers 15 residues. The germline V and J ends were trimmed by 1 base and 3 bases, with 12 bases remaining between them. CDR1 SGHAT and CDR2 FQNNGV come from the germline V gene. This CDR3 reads CASSLGGNYKETQYF. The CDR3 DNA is TGTGCCAGCAGCTTAGGCGGGAACTATAAAGAGACCCAGTACTTC.

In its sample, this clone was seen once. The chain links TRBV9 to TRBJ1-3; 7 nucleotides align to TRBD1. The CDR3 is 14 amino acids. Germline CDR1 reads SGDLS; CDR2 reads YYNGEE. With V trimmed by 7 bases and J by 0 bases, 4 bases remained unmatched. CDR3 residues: CASGTEGSGNTIYF. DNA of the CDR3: TGTGCCAGCGGGACAGAGGGCTCTGGAAACACCATATATTTT.

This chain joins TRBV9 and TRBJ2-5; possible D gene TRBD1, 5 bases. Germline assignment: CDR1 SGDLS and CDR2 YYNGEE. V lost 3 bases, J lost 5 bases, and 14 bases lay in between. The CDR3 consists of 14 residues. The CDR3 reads CASSDRRNEETQYF. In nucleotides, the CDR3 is TGTGCCAGCAGCGACAGGAGAAACGAGGAGACCCAGTACTTC.

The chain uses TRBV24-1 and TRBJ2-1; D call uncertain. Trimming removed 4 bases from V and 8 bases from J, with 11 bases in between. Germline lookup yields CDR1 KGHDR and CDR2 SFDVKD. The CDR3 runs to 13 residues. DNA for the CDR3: TGTGCCACCAGTGAAGACGCGTTCGATGAGCAGTTCTTC. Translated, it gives CATSEDAFDEQFF.

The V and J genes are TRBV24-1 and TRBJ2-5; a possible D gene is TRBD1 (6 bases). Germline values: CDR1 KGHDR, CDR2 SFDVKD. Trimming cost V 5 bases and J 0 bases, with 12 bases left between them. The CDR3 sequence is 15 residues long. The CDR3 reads CATSVLQGNQETQYF. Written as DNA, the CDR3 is TGTGCCACCAGTGTCCTTCAGGGGAACCAAGAGACCCAGTACTTC.

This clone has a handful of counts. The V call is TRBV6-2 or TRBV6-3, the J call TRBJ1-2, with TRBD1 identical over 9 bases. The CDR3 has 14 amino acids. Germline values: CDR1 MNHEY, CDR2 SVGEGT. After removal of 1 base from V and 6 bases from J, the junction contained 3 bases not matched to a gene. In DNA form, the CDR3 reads TGTGCCAGCAGTTACTATACAGGGGGCAATGGCTACACCTTC. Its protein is CASSYYTGGNGYTF.

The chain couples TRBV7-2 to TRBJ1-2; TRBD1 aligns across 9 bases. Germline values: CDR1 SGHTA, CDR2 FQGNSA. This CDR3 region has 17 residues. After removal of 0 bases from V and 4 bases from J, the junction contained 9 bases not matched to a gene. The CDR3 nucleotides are TGTGCCAGCAGCTTAGCGGGACAGGGCGGAAGGGGCTATGGCTACACCTTC. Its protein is CASSLAGQGGRGYGYTF.

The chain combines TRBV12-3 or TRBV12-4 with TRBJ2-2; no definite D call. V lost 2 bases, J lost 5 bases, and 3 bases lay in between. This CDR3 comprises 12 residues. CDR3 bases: TGTGCCAGCAGTTTACAGACCGGGGAGCTGTTTTTT. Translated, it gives CASSLQTGELFF.

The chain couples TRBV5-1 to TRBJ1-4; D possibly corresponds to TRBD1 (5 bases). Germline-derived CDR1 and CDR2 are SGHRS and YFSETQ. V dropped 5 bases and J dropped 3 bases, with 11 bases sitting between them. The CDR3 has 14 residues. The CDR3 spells CASSWDGSNEKLFF. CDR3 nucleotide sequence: TGCGCCAGCAGTTGGGACGGATCTAATGAAAAACTGTTTTTT.

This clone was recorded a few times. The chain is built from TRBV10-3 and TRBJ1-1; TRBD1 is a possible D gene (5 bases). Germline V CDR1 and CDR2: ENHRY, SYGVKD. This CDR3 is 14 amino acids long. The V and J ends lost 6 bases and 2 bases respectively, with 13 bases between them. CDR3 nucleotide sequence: TGTGCCATCAGGGGGACGGAAATTAACACTGAAGCTTTCTTT. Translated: CAIRGTEINTEAFF.

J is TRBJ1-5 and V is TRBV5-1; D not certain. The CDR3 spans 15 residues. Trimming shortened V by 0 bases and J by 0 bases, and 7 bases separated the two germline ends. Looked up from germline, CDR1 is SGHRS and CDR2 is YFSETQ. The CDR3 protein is CASSLGLSSNQPQHF. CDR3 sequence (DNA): TGCGCCAGCAGCTTGGGACTCTCTAGCAATCAGCCCCAGCATTTT.

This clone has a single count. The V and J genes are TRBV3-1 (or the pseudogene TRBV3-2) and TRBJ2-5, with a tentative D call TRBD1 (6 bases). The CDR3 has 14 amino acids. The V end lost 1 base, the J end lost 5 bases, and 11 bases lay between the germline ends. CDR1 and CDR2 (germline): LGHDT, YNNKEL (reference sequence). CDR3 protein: CASSQAATGETQYF. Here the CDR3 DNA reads TGTGCCAGCAGCCAAGCTGCCACAGGGGAGACCCAGTACTTC.